Listed below are T cell receptor beta chains from one sample, sequenced in a study of T cells in Graves' hyperthyroidism and ophthalmopathy. TCRdb ran MiXCR on the multiplex PCR reads and lists one entry per CDR3 protein. The sample contains about 290,000 distinct CDR3 sequences, about a sixth of which appear only once. Specimen: blood. The receptors here all came from a woman aged 55-70 years with Graves' ophthalmopathy. CDR3s include the opening cysteine and the closing phenylalanine or tryptophan. D genes are given only for firm matches. Part of the rows lack a size; the others show once, few, many or a class for expanded clones.

TRBJ1-1 TRBV28 . . CASSPINMNTEAFF TGTGCCAGCAGTCCAATCAACATGAACACTGAAGCTTTCTTT
TRBJ2-2 TRBV7-3 . TRBD2 CASSFTVAGANTGELFF TGTGCCAGCAGCTTTACTGTAGCGGGCGCGAACACCGGGGAGCTGTTTTTT
TRBJ2-3 TRBV9 many TRBD2 CASSVESGRADTQYF TGTGCCAGCAGCGTAGAGAGCGGGAGAGCAGATACGCAGTATTTT
TRBJ1-5 TRBV2 . . CANGGEYNQPQRF TGTGCCAACGGGGGGGAGTACAATCAGCCCCAGCGTTTT
TRBJ2-3 TRBV3-1 . . CAFTDREGGDTQYF TGTGCTTTTACGGACAGGGAGGGTGGAGATACGCAGTATTTT
TRBJ2-7 TRBV6-2/TRBV6-3 . TRBD1 CASTKGQGGEQYF TGTGCCAGCACCAAGGGACAGGGAGGGGAGCAGTACTTC
TRBJ1-2 TRBV24-1 many TRBD1 CATSDPDRDYGYTF TGTGCCACCAGTGACCCAGACAGGGACTATGGCTACACCTTC
TRBJ2-3 TRBV19 few TRBD2 CASSLTSGGADTQYF TGTGCCAGTAGCCTGACTAGCGGGGGGGCAGATACGCAGTATTTT
TRBJ1-2 TRBV29-1 many TRBD1 CSVDRTGSDNYGYTF TGCAGCGTGGATAGGACAGGGTCGGATAACTATGGCTACACCTTC
TRBJ1-5 TRBV19 few . CASSTWTPRKNQPQHF TGTGCCAGTAGTACCTGGACACCTAGAAAAAATCAGCCCCAGCATTTT
TRBJ2-2 TRBV12-3/TRBV12-4 . . CASSFIGELFF TGTGCCAGCAGTTTCATCGGGGAGCTGTTTTTT
TRBJ1-1 TRBV7-2 many . CASSFPGTVEAFF TGTGCCAGCAGCTTTCCCGGGACGGTTGAAGCTTTCTTT
TRBJ2-2 TRBV19 . . CASRAGTEETGELFF TGTGCCAGCCGAGCAGGGACGGAAGAGACCGGGGAGCTGTTTTTT
TRBJ2-1 TRBV15 many . CATSPLDSYNEQFF TGTGCCACCAGCCCCCTGGACAGTTACAATGAGCAGTTCTTC
TRBJ1-2 TRBV11-2 many . CASSLRQASYGYTF TGTGCCAGCAGCTTAAGGCAGGCCTCCTATGGCTACACCTTC
TRBJ2-5 TRBV18 many . CASSPKADQETQYF TGTGCCAGCTCACCAAAGGCGGACCAAGAGACCCAGTACTTC
TRBJ2-3 TRBV5-1 many TRBD1 CASSWGDRLTDTQYF TGCGCCAGCAGCTGGGGGGACAGGCTCACAGATACGCAGTATTTT
TRBJ1-5 TRBV6-1 many . CASSYTDSNQPQHF TGTGCCAGCAGTTACACAGATAGCAATCAGCCCCAGCATTTT
TRBJ2-5 TRBV20-1 many . CSAIGTETQYF TGCAGTGCTATTGGGACAGAGACCCAGTACTTC
TRBJ1-4 TRBV9 few TRBD1 CASNRQGANEKLFF TGTGCCAGCAACCGACAGGGAGCCAATGAAAAACTGTTTTTT
TRBJ2-3 TRBV7-2 . TRBD2 CASSPSRTSGDPAGIDTQYF TGTGCCAGCAGCCCTAGTAGGACTAGCGGAGACCCCGCTGGGATAGATACGCAGTATTTT
TRBJ1-2 TRBV18 . TRBD1 CASPLDPDRDYGYTF TGTGCCAGCCCACTAGACCCAGACAGGGACTATGGCTACACCTTC
TRBJ2-7 TRBV6-1 many . CASSYRGNSLPYEQYF TGTGCCAGCAGTTACCGGGGGAATTCTTTACCCTACGAGCAGTACTTC
TRBJ1-6 TRBV7-2 . . CASSLEQTDYNSPLHF TGTGCCAGCAGCTTAGAGCAGACAGACTATAATTCACCCCTCCACTTT
TRBJ2-1 TRBV5-1 . TRBD1 CASSPKDRDGNEQFF TGCGCCAGCAGCCCAAAAGACAGGGATGGAAATGAGCAGTTCTTC
TRBJ2-1 TRBV4-3 . . CASSQRLNNEQFF TGCGCCAGCAGCCAAAGGCTCAACAATGAGCAGTTCTTC
TRBJ2-1 TRBV7-9 . TRBD2 CATGTSVNYEQFF TGTGCCACCGGGACTAGCGTTAACTATGAGCAGTTCTTC
TRBJ2-7 TRBV6-2/TRBV6-3 many TRBD2 CASRPSSGPSSYEQYF TGTGCCAGCAGGCCGAGTAGCGGGCCCAGCTCCTACGAGCAGTACTTC
TRBJ1-5 TRBV19 many . CASRDNGQPQHF TGTGCCAGCCGGGACAATGGTCAGCCCCAGCATTTT
TRBJ2-2 TRBV6-1 many . CASNTDTGELFF TGTGCCAGCAATACTGACACCGGGGAGCTGTTTTTT
TRBJ2-2 TRBV20-1 few TRBD1 CSAGQGLSAGELFF TGCAGTGCCGGACAGGGGTTGTCCGCCGGGGAGCTGTTTTTT
TRBJ2-2 TRBV20-1 few TRBD2 CSARGGTSGRPGTGELFF TGCAGTGCTAGAGGGGGGACTAGCGGGAGGCCGGGGACCGGGGAGCTGTTTTTT
TRBJ2-7 TRBV11-2 many . CASSLRAGISYEQYF TGTGCCAGCAGCTTACGGGCAGGGATCTCCTACGAGCAGTACTTC
TRBJ2-4 TRBV29-1 few TRBD1 CSVVTQGARAKNIQYF TGCAGCGTCGTTACTCAGGGGGCGAGGGCCAAAAACATTCAGTACTTC
TRBJ2-5 TRBV10-3 many . CAISDWSQQETQYF TGTGCCATCAGTGATTGGTCGCAACAAGAGACCCAGTACTTC
TRBJ2-5 TRBV4-3 few TRBD1 CASSQDPWTGAVETQYF TGCGCCAGCAGCCAAGATCCCTGGACAGGGGCAGTTGAGACCCAGTACTTC
TRBJ1-2 TRBV7-2 many . CASSLVGGSYGYTF TGTGCCAGCAGCTTAGTAGGGGGGAGCTATGGCTACACCTTC
TRBJ2-2 TRBV7-2 many . CASRLQQGTGELFF TGTGCCAGCAGGTTACAGCAAGGCACCGGGGAGCTGTTTTTT
TRBJ1-1 TRBV11-2 many . CASSLRRTEAFF TGTGCCAGCAGCCTTAGGCGCACTGAAGCTTTCTTT
TRBJ2-4 TRBV27 . . CVSSGTFLAKNIQYF TGTGTCAGCAGTGGGACCTTTTTAGCCAAAAACATTCAGTACTTC
TRBJ2-7 TRBV18 few . CASSPIRLSYEQYF TGTGCCAGCTCACCAATTCGACTGAGCTACGAGCAGTACTTC
TRBJ2-2 TRBV10-3 few TRBD2 CAITPGLAAGELFF TGTGCCATCACCCCGGGACTAGCAGCCGGGGAGCTGTTTTTT